These 21 T cell receptor beta chains were sequenced from one sample in a study of PD-L1 blockade in urothelial cancer. Using immunoSEQ multiplex PCR, the repertoire was profiled, and TCRdb retains in-frame clones only, with some absent. The data hold approximately 36,000 clones, with approximately 80% observed a single time. Sample time point: peripheral blood 6 weeks after treatment start. Source: PBMCs, taken around atezolizumab (anti-PD-L1) treatment. Receptors originate from a middle-aged man with urothelial cancer.

This clone was detected only a few times. This chain links TRBV9 with TRBJ2-7, with 7 bases fitting TRBD2. The trim removed 0 bases at V and 2 bases at J, leaving 14 bases unmatched. From germline, CDR1 is SGDLS and CDR2 YYNGEE. The CDR3 runs 18 residues. DNA of the CDR3: TGTGCCAGCAGCGTAGCTGGGGGGGTGTTAGGTGAGACCTACGAGCAGTACTTC. It codes for CASSVAGGVLGETYEQYF.

The gene calls are TRBV5-1 and TRBJ2-3, with a weak D call TRBD1 (5 bases). The CDR3 length is 15 residues. The germline CDR1 and CDR2 sequences are SGHRS and YFSETQ. V was shortened by 4 bases and J by 0 bases, with 12 bases between the two germline ends. The CDR3 loop is CASSPTGYSTDTQYF. The CDR3 DNA reads TGCGCCAGCAGCCCAACAGGCTACAGCACAGATACGCAGTATTTT.

J is TRBJ2-7 and V is TRBV14; 7 positions match TRBD1. Looked up from germline, CDR1 is SGHDN and CDR2 is FVKESK. The CDR3 totals 14 residues. The V and J ends lost 5 bases and 6 bases, in that order; junction bases with no gene match: 10. The CDR3 nucleotides read TGTGCCAGCAGCTTTTCGACAGGGATCCCCGAGCAGTACTTC. It codes for CASSFSTGIPEQYF.

The rearrangement uses TRBV5-8 and TRBJ1-5, with a possible D match to TRBD1 (5 bases). Looked up from germline, CDR1 is SGHTS and CDR2 is YDEGEE. The CDR3 is made up of 13 amino acids. V was shortened by 4 bases and J by 5 bases, with 10 bases between the two germline ends. The CDR3 region is CASSLIQDQPQHF. The CDR3 DNA is TGTGCCAGCAGCCTCATACAGGATCAGCCCCAGCATTTT.

This clone is deemed medium-sized. V and J are TRBV6-1 and TRBJ1-5; D ambiguous. Germline V gene lookup returns CDR1 MNHNS and CDR2 SASEGT. Trimming took 2 bases from V and 7 from J, leaving 15 bases between them. The CDR3 is made up of 15 amino acids. The CDR3 DNA sequence: TGTGCCAGCAGTGAAATAGAGGGCTTGGGACAGCCCCAGCATTTT. Translated, it gives CASSEIEGLGQPQHF.

The J gene is TRBJ2-2, the V gene TRBV2; D perhaps matches TRBD2 (6 bases). There are 13 residues in the CDR3. The V end lost 8 bases, the J end lost 5 bases, and 12 bases lay between the germline ends. Germline V gene lookup returns CDR1 SNHLY and CDR2 FYNNEI. CDR3 in DNA: TGTGCCAGCGACCGGGGGTCGACCGGGGAGCTGTTTTTT. Translated, it gives CASDRGSTGELFF.

The chain uses TRBV7-9 and TRBJ1-1; TRBD1 is a possible D gene (6 bases). Germline V gives CDR1 SEHNR, CDR2 FQNEAQ (reference sequence). CDR3 length: 15 amino acids. Deletions cut 5 bases from V and 4 bases from J, with 17 bases between. The CDR3 spells CASSIPVGGGTEAFF. CDR3 in DNA: TGTGCCAGCAGCATACCAGTTGGGGGCGGCACTGAAGCTTTCTTT.

The V call is TRBV6-4, the J call TRBJ2-7, with 8 bases lining up with TRBD2. The CDR3 spans 17 residues. J gave up 4 bases and V 4 bases, and 15 bases lay outside the gene matches. In germline, CDR1 is MRHNA, CDR2 SNTAGT. CDR3 sequence: CASSGRLMVAGRYEQYF. The CDR3 region has the DNA TGTGCCAGCAGTGGCCGCCTGATGGTAGCGGGAAGGTACGAGCAGTACTTC.

The chain recombines TRBV15 with TRBJ2-7; 9 bases line up with TRBD1. The J segment lost 2 bases and the V segment lost 5 bases, leaving 7 bases of the junction unmatched. Germline CDR1 reads LNHNV; CDR2 reads YYDKDF (reference sequence). This CDR3 is built from 15 residues. The DNA for the CDR3 is TGTGCCACCAGCGATCGACAGGGGGGCCCCTACGAGCAGTACTTC. This gives the protein CATSDRQGGPYEQYF.

With respect to this clone: One end of the junction does not line up with germline, which may come from a read error. Distinct nucleotide sequences in the sample also encode this CDR3. The chain couples TRBV5-1 to TRBJ1-2; tentative D call: TRBD1 (5 bases). The CDR3 sequence is 13 residues long. The germline V gene encodes CDR1 SGHRS and CDR2 YFSETQ. The CDR3 loop is CASSLGAASTTTF. For the CDR3, the DNA is TGCGCTAGCAGCTTAGGGGCAGCTTCTACCACCACCTTC.

This chain links TRBV28 with TRBJ1-5; D is uncertain. V gave up 7 bases and J gave up 9 bases, with 13 bases separating them. Germline V gene sequence: CDR1 MDHEN, CDR2 SYDVKM. The CDR3 covers 12 residues. As DNA, the CDR3 is TGTGCCAGCACTCCACTACTCGGGCCCCAGCATTTT. The encoded protein is CASTPLLGPQHF.

The rearrangement links TRBV18 to TRBJ1-1, with 9 bases aligning to TRBD1. The CDR3 has 14 amino acids. Looked up from germline, CDR1 is KGHSH and CDR2 is LQKENI. With 6 bases clipped from V and 3 bases from J, the junction kept 5 bases outside the gene matches. CDR3 amino acids: CASSPGTGHTEAFF. As DNA, the CDR3 is TGTGCCAGCTCCCCCGGGACAGGGCACACTGAAGCTTTCTTT.

V and J are TRBV5-1 and TRBJ2-7; 11 nucleotides agree with TRBD1. This CDR3 is built from 14 residues. Losses at the gene ends were 4 bases for V and 2 bases for J; bases not matched to a gene: 2. Germline values: CDR1 SGHRS, CDR2 YFSETQ. CDR3 nucleotides: TGCGCCAGCAGCGTGGACAGGGGGCCCTACGAGCAGTACTTC. Protein: CASSVDRGPYEQYF.

The rearrangement uses TRBV5-6 and TRBJ1-4; 7 bases align to TRBD1. The CDR3 runs to 15 residues. The germline CDR1 and CDR2 sequences are SGHDT and YYEEEE. V lost 0 bases to trimming and J lost 4 bases; unmatched junction nucleotides: 3. CDR3 residues: CASSLGQGYNEKLFF. The CDR3 DNA sequence: TGTGCCAGCAGCTTGGGACAGGGCTATAATGAAAAACTGTTTTTT.

The chain is built from TRBV4-1 and TRBJ2-5; 8 bases line up with TRBD2. J lost 5 bases, V lost 0 bases, and 11 bases had no gene match. The CDR3 spans 17 residues. From germline, CDR1 is MGHRA and CDR2 YSYEKL. CDR3: CASSQDRPSGQRETQYF. DNA for the CDR3: TGCGCCAGCAGCCAAGATCGGCCTAGCGGGCAGAGGGAGACCCAGTACTTC.

As DNA, the CDR3 is TGTGCCAGCAGCTTGAACGGACAGCCTTTGGGGGAGCAGTACTTC. Its translation: CASSLNGQPLGEQYF. The rearrangement uses TRBV5-5 and TRBJ2-7; TRBD1 is a possible D gene (6 bases). Trimming took 1 base from V and 7 from J, leaving 18 bases between them. There are 15 residues in the CDR3. Germline V gene data show CDR1 as SGHKS and CDR2 as YYEKEE (reference sequence).

This clone was counted once. The V call is TRBV7-8, the J call TRBJ2-7; 7 nucleotides match TRBD2. V lost 5 bases and J lost 3; bases outside the gene matches: 10. Germline V gene sequence: CDR1 SGHVS, CDR2 FQNEAQ. CDR3 length: 15 residues. The CDR3 sequence is CASSHRDYDFYEQYF. The CDR3 region has the DNA TGTGCCAGCAGCCACCGGGACTACGACTTCTACGAGCAGTACTTC.

This clone was counted a few times. This chain uses TRBV11-2 with TRBJ2-2; no clear D. The germline gives CDR1 SGHAT, CDR2 FQNNGV. This CDR3 region has 16 residues. V shed 3 bases and J shed 3 bases, with 14 bases lying between them. In DNA, the CDR3 is TGTGCCAGCAGCTTTAACTTGGTATCCCACACCGGGGAGCTGTTTTTT. Its protein is CASSFNLVSHTGELFF.

This sequence joins TRBV10-3 and TRBJ2-5; 10 nucleotides align to TRBD2. The trim removed 7 bases at V and 5 bases at J, leaving 4 bases unmatched. CDR1 ENHRY and CDR2 SYGVKD come from the germline V gene. The CDR3 is 13 amino acids. The CDR3 nucleotides read TGTGCCATCAAACAGCGGGAGGGCGAGACCCAGTACTTC. This codes for CAIKQREGETQYF.

The chain carries TRBV6-6 and TRBJ2-1; 12 bases line up with TRBD2. Losses at the gene ends were 5 bases for V and 9 bases for J; bases not matched to a gene: 8. The CDR3 consists of 15 residues. Looked up from germline, CDR1 is MNHNY and CDR2 is SVGAGI (reference sequence). The CDR3 region is CASSPTSGSLLEQFF. Here the CDR3 DNA reads TGTGCCAGCAGTCCGACTAGCGGGAGTCTTCTTGAGCAGTTCTTC.

The gene calls are TRBV27 and TRBJ1-5; the D gene is possibly TRBD1 (5 bases). The germline V gene has CDR1 MNHEY and CDR2 SMNVEV (reference sequence). The V end lost 5 bases, the J end lost 3 bases, and 11 bases lay between the germline ends. This CDR3 region has 14 residues. The CDR3 sequence is CASSLGGINQPQHF. Written as DNA, the CDR3 is TGTGCCAGCAGTCTGGGGGGAATCAATCAGCCCCAGCATTTT.